Presented here are 23 T cell receptor beta chains from one specimen sequenced in a study of shared clonotypes between healthy human individuals. TCRdb's copy holds only in-frame clones and misses some; the assay was immunoSEQ multiplex PCR. The data show about 190,000 clones, approximately 62% seen once. Sequenced sample: memory CD4+ T cells sorted from blood. Subset: CD45RA-negative fraction. The source of these receptors is a man aged 30-40 years in good health.

This clone was seen just once. This chain joins TRBV6-5 and TRBJ1-5; the D is unclear. CDR1 and CDR2 (germline): MNHEY, SVGAGI. This CDR3 is 14 amino acids long. The V end lost 6 bases, the J end lost 4 bases, and 13 bases lay between the germline ends. The CDR3 DNA reads TGTGCCAGCAGCTCGGGTCCCACAAATCAGCCCCAGCATTTT. This gives the protein CASSSGPTNQPQHF.

The V call is TRBV4-2, the J call TRBJ2-3, with TRBD2 matching 8 bases. The ends lost 0 bases at V and 1 base at J; junction bases unmatched: 3. The CDR3 covers 16 residues. Germline V gene sequence: CDR1 LGHNA, CDR2 YNFKEQ. The CDR3 is CASSQEGTRGTDTQYF. DNA for the CDR3: TGTGCCAGCAGCCAAGAGGGGACTAGGGGCACAGATACGCAGTATTTT.

The chain has TRBV10-3 and TRBJ2-1, with TRBD2 identical over 11 bases. Germline V CDR1 and CDR2: ENHRY, SYGVKD. The CDR3 sequence is 16 residues long. Trimming at V came to 0 bases and at J to 5 bases, leaving 3 bases not matched to a gene. This CDR3 is CAISESTSGRDNEQFF. The CDR3 DNA sequence: TGTGCCATCAGTGAGTCAACTAGCGGGAGAGACAATGAGCAGTTCTTC.

The chain is built from TRBV25-1 and TRBJ2-7; D possibly corresponds to TRBD2 (6 bases). V lost 2 bases, J lost 7 bases, and 18 bases lay in between. The germline gives CDR1 MGHDK, CDR2 SYGVNS. This CDR3 spans 15 amino acids. In DNA form, the CDR3 reads TGTGCCAGCAGTGAAAAAATCGGCGGGACGGATGAGCAGTACTTC. Translated: CASSEKIGGTDEQYF.

This chain links TRBV6-6 with TRBJ2-7, with D possibly being TRBD1 or TRBD2 (6 bases each). Germline CDR1 and CDR2: MNHNY and SVGAGI (reference sequence). The CDR3 length is 12 residues. Trimming removed 4 bases at V and 7 bases at J, with 11 bases between. The CDR3 DNA reads as TGTGCCAGCAGTTGGAGGAGGGGGGAGCAGTACTTC. Amino acids: CASSWRRGEQYF.

The V call is TRBV7-3, the J call TRBJ2-1; D not resolved. Trimming pared 5 bases from V and 12 bases from J, leaving 17 bases between. Germline lookup yields CDR1 SGHTA and CDR2 FQGTGA. The CDR3 is 13 amino acids. The CDR3 spells CASSPQTRETQFF. The DNA for the CDR3 is TGTGCCAGCAGCCCCCAGACTCGTGAAACGCAGTTCTTC.

This sequence joins TRBV5-6 and TRBJ1-5; a weak D match, TRBD1 (5 bases). The V end lost 4 bases, the J end lost 7 bases, and 12 bases lay between the germline ends. Germline CDR1 SGHDT, CDR2 YYEEEE. The CDR3 totals 13 residues. CDR3 amino acids: CASSHSGLQPQHF. The CDR3, as DNA: TGTGCCAGCAGCCATTCAGGGTTGCAGCCCCAGCATTTT.

This clone showed up just once. The chain carries TRBV19 and TRBJ2-7; D possibly corresponds to TRBD1 (5 bases). Trimming stripped 5 bases from V and 3 bases from J, with 8 bases between. CDR3 size: 12 residues. Germline V gene data show CDR1 as LNHDA and CDR2 as SQIVND (reference sequence). Written as DNA, the CDR3 is TGTGCCAGTAGTCAAGGGGACTACGAGCAGTACTTC. This sequence encodes CASSQGDYEQYF.

The V and J genes are TRBV29-1 and TRBJ1-1; maybe TRBD1 (6 bases). This CDR3 has 13 amino acids. V lost 4 bases and J 2 bases, leaving 11 bases between the germline ends. Germline V gives CDR1 SQVTM, CDR2 ANQGSEA. The CDR3 sequence: CSVASQGNTEAFF. The CDR3 region has the DNA TGCAGCGTTGCCTCACAGGGAAACACTGAAGCTTTCTTT. The entire variable domain, with the rest obtained from reference TRBV29-1 and TRBJ1-1, is as follows: SAVISQKPSRDICQRGTSLTIQCQVDSQVTMMFWYRQQPGQSLTLIATANQGSEATYESGFVIDKFPISRPNLTFSTLTVSNMSPEDSSIYLCSVASQGNTEAFFGQGTRLTVV.

This chain connects TRBV4-2 to TRBJ2-1; D is possibly TRBD2 (6 bases). Trimming left V 4 bases short and J 5 bases short, with 12 bases between. The CDR3 covers 14 residues. CDR1 and CDR2 from the germline V gene are LGHNA and YNFKEQ. In DNA, the CDR3 is TGTGCCAGCAGCCGCAGTGGGGGGAACAATGAGCAGTTCTTC. This encodes CASSRSGGNNEQFF.

The chain uses TRBV7-3 and TRBJ2-3; D possibly corresponds to TRBD2 (6 bases). V lost 3 bases and J lost 2, with 9 bases in between. In germline, CDR1 is SGHTA, CDR2 FQGTGA. The length of the CDR3 is 14 residues. CDR3 in amino acids: CASSFREATDTQYF. The CDR3 region has the DNA TGTGCCAGCAGCTTCAGGGAGGCCACAGATACGCAGTATTTT.

The rearrangement uses TRBV6-4 and TRBJ2-1; 8 bases fit TRBD2. After removal of 6 bases from V and 4 bases from J, the junction contained 5 bases not matched to a gene. This CDR3 region has 14 residues. CDR1 and CDR2 from the germline V gene are MRHNA and SNTAGT. This chain's CDR3 is CASSLAGGYNEQFF. The CDR3 coding sequence is TGTGCCAGCAGCCTAGCGGGCGGGTACAATGAGCAGTTCTTC.

CDR3 nucleotide sequence: TGTGCCAGCAGAAAGGCCCTAAACACTGAAGCTTTCTTT. This gives the protein CASRKALNTEAFF. This chain uses TRBV7-6 with TRBJ1-1; D not certain. There are 13 residues in the CDR3. With 6 bases removed from V and 2 bases from J, the gap between germline ends came to 10 bases. CDR1 SGHVS and CDR2 FNYEAQ come from the germline V gene.

This clone has only a few counts. The chain uses TRBV6-1 and TRBJ1-2; possible D gene TRBD1, 5 bases. V was trimmed by 1 base and J by 4 bases, leaving 10 bases between them. Germline assignment: CDR1 MNHNS and CDR2 SASEGT. This CDR3 is 14 amino acids long. For the CDR3, the DNA is TGTGCCAGCAGTGAAGGGCCGACAGTCTATGGCTACACCTTC. Protein: CASSEGPTVYGYTF.

This clone was counted only a few times. The V call is TRBV6-5, the J call TRBJ1-2, with no clear D. With 6 bases removed from V and 7 bases from J, the gap between germline ends came to 12 bases. Germline CDR1 reads MNHEY; CDR2 reads SVGAGI. The CDR3 runs to 12 residues. The CDR3 reads CASRPIVGGYTF. The DNA of the CDR3 is TGTGCCAGCAGGCCCATCGTGGGTGGCTACACCTTC.

The chain carries TRBV6-4 and TRBJ1-2, with D possibly being TRBD1 (5 bases). Germline CDR1 MRHNA, CDR2 SNTAGT. The CDR3 runs 13 residues. The V end was cut by 6 bases, the J end by 4 bases, with 12 bases between. The CDR3 DNA is TGTGCCAGCAGGAGGGGTCCAGGCTATGGCTACACCTTC. It translates to CASRRGPGYGYTF.

This clone was counted only a few times. The chain links TRBV7-2 to TRBJ2-7, with D perhaps matching TRBD2 (5 bases). Per germline, CDR1 SGHTA and CDR2 FQGNSA. Between the trimmed V and J ends, which lost 5 bases and 0 bases, there was a span of 14 bases. This CDR3 is built from 15 residues. The CDR3 sequence: CASSHSQAGSYEQYF. In DNA form, the CDR3 reads TGTGCCAGCAGCCACTCCCAGGCGGGCTCCTACGAGCAGTACTTC.

The chain combines TRBV2 with TRBJ2-3; the match to TRBD2 covers 8 bases. The germline gives CDR1 SNHLY, CDR2 FYNNEI. J gave up 6 bases and V 3 bases, and 11 bases lay outside the gene matches. The CDR3 runs 16 residues. In DNA form, the CDR3 reads TGTGCCAGCAGTGAGAGGCTAGCGGGTGGGGGGGATACGCAGTATTTT. This gives the protein CASSERLAGGGDTQYF.

The V and J genes are TRBV6-1 and TRBJ2-1; D remains ambiguous. CDR1 is MNHNS, CDR2 SASEGT, per germline. The CDR3 extends over 16 amino acids. Trimming removed 2 bases from V and 2 bases from J, with 13 bases in between. CDR3: CASSEQATLPYNEQFF. CDR3 sequence (DNA): TGTGCCAGCAGTGAACAGGCGACTCTCCCCTACAATGAGCAGTTCTTC.

The gene calls are TRBV15 and TRBJ1-5; no firm D call. The V gene lost 0 bases and the J gene lost 4 bases, with 10 bases spanning the gap. Germline CDR1 is LNHNV and CDR2 is YYDKDF (reference sequence). The CDR3 length is 15 residues. CDR3 amino acids: CATSRDPTSNQPQHF. CDR3 in DNA: TGTGCCACCAGCAGAGATCCGACAAGTAATCAGCCCCAGCATTTT.

This clone was seen many times. V usage is TRBV25-1 and J usage is TRBJ2-7; maybe TRBD2 (6 bases). CDR3 length equals 13 residues. CDR1 is MGHDK, CDR2 SYGVNS, per germline. V lost 3 bases to trimming and J lost 2 bases, with 8 bases between them. Here the CDR3 DNA reads TGTGCCAGCAGTGACCCGGGGGCCTACGAGCAGTACTTC. Protein product: CASSDPGAYEQYF.

This clone came up once. V and J are TRBV5-1 and TRBJ1-2; D gene ambiguous. V was trimmed by 0 bases and J by 0 bases, leaving 6 bases between them. CDR3 size: 14 residues. Germline CDR1 is SGHRS and CDR2 is YFSETQ. CDR3 protein: CASSLDTTNYGYTF. The CDR3 DNA is TGCGCCAGCAGCTTGGATACAACTAACTATGGCTACACCTTC.

The J gene is TRBJ1-2, the V gene TRBV28; no clear D gene. The V gene's germline CDR1 is MDHEN and CDR2 SYDVKM. This CDR3 has 15 amino acids. Deletions cut 6 bases from V and 6 bases from J, with 20 bases between. CDR3 region: CASSRPAGNFDGYTF. For the CDR3, the DNA is TGTGCCAGCAGCCGCCCGGCGGGTAATTTCGATGGCTACACCTTC.